This entry lists 7 T cell receptor beta chains sequenced from one sample in a study of cytomegalovirus exposure and HLA in healthy donors. The PCR made use of 60 Vbeta and 13 Jbeta primers. The assay was immunoSEQ multiplex PCR, and TCRdb's table has in-frame clones only and misses some. This table holds some 98,000 clones, around 86% found once. Sequencing was done on a sample of PBMCs. The receptors here all came from a female donor in good health and CMV-seropositive.

The chain employs TRBV10-3 and TRBJ1-1; a weak D match, TRBD1 (5 bases). The CDR3 is 14 amino acids. Germline V gives CDR1 ENHRY, CDR2 SYGVKD. Between the trimmed V and J ends, which lost 1 base and 3 bases, there was a span of 9 bases. The DNA of the CDR3 is TGTGCCATCAGTGAGTTCGGGGGGGACACTGAAGCTTTCTTT. Its protein product is CAISEFGGDTEAFF.

This rearrangement joins TRBV7-8 to TRBJ1-1, with a weak D call TRBD1 (5 bases). CDR3 size: 15 residues. Per the germline V gene, CDR1 is SGHVS and CDR2 is FQNEAQ. The V gene lost 5 bases and the J gene lost 4 bases, with 17 bases spanning the gap. CDR3 DNA sequence: TGTGCCAGCAGCCTAACAGGCGGGGCTGGCACTGAAGCTTTCTTT. It yields the protein CASSLTGGAGTEAFF.

The chain recombines TRBV6-1 with TRBJ2-5; D is undetermined. Germline V gene data show CDR1 as MNHNS and CDR2 as SASEGT. The CDR3 runs 11 residues. Deletions cut 8 bases from V and 5 bases from J, with 9 bases between. CDR3 coding DNA: TGTGCCAGCGGAGTCGGGGAGACCCAGTACTTC. Translating gives CASGVGETQYF.

J is TRBJ2-7 and V is TRBV7-3; 8 bases fit TRBD2. The CDR3 totals 16 residues. The junction had 15 bases not matched to a gene; V was cut back by 5 bases and J by 6 bases. Germline CDR1 SGHTA, CDR2 FQGTGA. This chain's CDR3 is CASSPILERERVEQYF. The CDR3 nucleotides are TGTGCCAGCAGCCCCATCCTAGAGCGGGAGAGGGTCGAGCAGTACTTC.

The V gene is TRBV9, the J gene TRBJ2-5; TRBD2 aligns across 9 bases. The germline gives CDR1 SGDLS, CDR2 YYNGEE. V was pared by 4 bases and J by 2 bases, with 6 bases of the junction left unmatched. The CDR3 totals 15 residues. CDR3 sequence: CASSPDSGSQETQYF. DNA of the CDR3: TGTGCCAGCAGCCCCGATAGCGGGAGTCAAGAGACCCAGTACTTC.

J is TRBJ1-2 and V is TRBV2; 7 bases line up with TRBD1. Trimming at V came to 4 bases and at J to 4 bases, leaving 9 bases not matched to a gene. The CDR3 extends over 15 amino acids. Per the germline V gene, CDR1 is SNHLY and CDR2 is FYNNEI. CDR3: CASSVLRDSPYGYTF. The CDR3 bases are TGTGCCAGCAGTGTATTACGGGACAGCCCCTATGGCTACACCTTC.

As regards this clone: A read error may account for a junction end that differs from germline. This rearrangement joins TRBV7-9 to TRBJ1-1, with D unresolved. Germline V lookup: CDR1 SEHNR, CDR2 FQNEAQ (reference sequence). The CDR3 loop spans 15 amino acids. CDR3 protein: CSSAVMAPLNTEAFF. The CDR3 DNA reads TGTTCCAGCGCGGTTATGGCCCCCCTGAACACTGAAGCTTTCTTT.